This TCR beta chain was sequenced during a study of blood T cell repertoires in COVID-19. Across the study: Collection of acute and convalescent COVID-19 samples took place in the United States, Italy and Spain.

Libraries were prepared by immunoSEQ multiplex PCR; TCRdb keeps only in-frame clonotypes and omits some of them. This sample has 65,000 to 70,000 clones, with approximately 82% found just once. The CDR3 runs to 15 residues. CDR1 MNHEY and CDR2 SVGAGI come from the germline V gene. Trimming at V came to 2 bases and at J to 5 bases, leaving 3 bases not matched to a gene. This clonotype was sampled from an elderly man with active COVID-19. The rearrangement uses TRBV6-5 and TRBJ2-3, with 11 bases identical to TRBD2. Material: peripheral blood. DNA of the CDR3: TGTGCCAGCAGTTACGGGCTAGCGGGGGGAGATACGCAGTATTTT. Protein sequence: CASSYGLAGGDTQYF.